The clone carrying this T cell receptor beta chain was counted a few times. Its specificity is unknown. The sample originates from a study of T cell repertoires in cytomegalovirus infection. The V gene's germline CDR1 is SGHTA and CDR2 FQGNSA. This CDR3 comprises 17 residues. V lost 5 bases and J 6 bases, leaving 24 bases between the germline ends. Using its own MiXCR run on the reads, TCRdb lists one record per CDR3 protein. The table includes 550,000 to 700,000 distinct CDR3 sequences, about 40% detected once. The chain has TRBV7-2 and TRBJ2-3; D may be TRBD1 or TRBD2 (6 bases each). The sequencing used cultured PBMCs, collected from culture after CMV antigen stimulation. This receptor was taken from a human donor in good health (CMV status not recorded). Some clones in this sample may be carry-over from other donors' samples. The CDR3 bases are TGTGCCAGCAGCGAAACACTCCGAGTCGGGGGCTCGGATACGCAGTATTTT. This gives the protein CASSETLRVGGSDTQYF.